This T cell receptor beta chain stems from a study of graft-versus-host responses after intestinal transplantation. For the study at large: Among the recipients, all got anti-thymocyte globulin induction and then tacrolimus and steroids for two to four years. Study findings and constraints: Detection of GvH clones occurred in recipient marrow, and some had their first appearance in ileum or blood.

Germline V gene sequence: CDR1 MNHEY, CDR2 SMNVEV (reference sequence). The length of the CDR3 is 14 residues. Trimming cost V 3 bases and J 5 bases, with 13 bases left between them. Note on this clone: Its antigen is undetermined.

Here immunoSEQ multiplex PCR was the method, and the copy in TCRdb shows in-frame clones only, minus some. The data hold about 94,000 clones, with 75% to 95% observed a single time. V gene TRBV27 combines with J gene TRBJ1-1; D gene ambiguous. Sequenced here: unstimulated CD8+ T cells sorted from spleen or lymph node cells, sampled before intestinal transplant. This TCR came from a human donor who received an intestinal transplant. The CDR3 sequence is CASSLEAGATEAFF. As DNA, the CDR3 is TGTGCCAGCAGTTTGGAGGCGGGCGCTACTGAAGCTTTCTTT.